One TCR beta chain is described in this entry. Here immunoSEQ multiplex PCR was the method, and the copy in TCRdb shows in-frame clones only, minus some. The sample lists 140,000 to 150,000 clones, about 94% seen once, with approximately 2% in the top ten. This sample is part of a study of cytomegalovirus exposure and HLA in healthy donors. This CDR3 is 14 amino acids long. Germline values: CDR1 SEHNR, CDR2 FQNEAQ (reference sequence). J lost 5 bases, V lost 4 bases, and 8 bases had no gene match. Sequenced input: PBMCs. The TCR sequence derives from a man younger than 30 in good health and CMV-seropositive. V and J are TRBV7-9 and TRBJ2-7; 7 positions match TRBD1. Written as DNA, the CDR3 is TGTGCCAGCAGCTCCGGGACAGACGGAGACGAGCAGTACTTC. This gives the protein CASSSGTDGDEQYF.